This TCR beta chain was sequenced in a study of cytomegalovirus exposure and HLA in healthy donors. Here immunoSEQ multiplex PCR was the method, and the copy in TCRdb shows in-frame clones only, minus some. This table has tens of thousands of clones, roughly 94% appearing once. This receptor was identified in a woman under 30 in good health and CMV-seropositive. Input material: PBMCs.

The CDR3 spells CASSSTLTSGSRFF. In DNA form, the CDR3 reads TGTGCCAGCAGTTCAACACTTACTAGCGGGAGCAGGTTCTTC. This chain connects TRBV28 to TRBJ2-1, with 11 nucleotides matching TRBD2. Germline lookup yields CDR1 MDHEN and CDR2 SYDVKM. Unmatched junction bases numbered 11, after V lost 4 bases and J lost 15 bases. The length of the CDR3 is 14 residues.